Shown below are 22 T cell receptor beta chains from a single sample sequenced in a study of graft-versus-host responses after intestinal transplantation. Clones were read by immunoSEQ multiplex PCR, and TCRdb kept only the in-frame ones, dropping some. Among over 90,000 clones listed, roughly 90% were seen once. These receptors' targets are unknown. The sample was unstimulated CD8+ T cells sorted from spleen or lymph node cells, taken before intestinal transplant. All receptors derive from a human donor who received an intestinal transplant.

The chain links TRBV7-6 to TRBJ2-7; possible D gene TRBD1, 6 bases. CDR1 and CDR2 from the germline V gene are SGHVS and FNYEAQ. This CDR3 has 13 residues. Trimming pared 3 bases from V and 5 bases from J, leaving 11 bases between. The CDR3 is CASSFRGQNEQYF. The CDR3 DNA reads TGTGCCAGCAGCTTCAGGGGCCAGAACGAGCAGTACTTC.

This clone has more than one count but fewer than ten. CDR3 bases: TGTGCCAGCAGCTCAGGGAACACTGAAGCTTTCTTT. Its protein is CASSSGNTEAFF. J is TRBJ1-1 and V is TRBV6-5; D uncertain. Trimming cost V 6 bases and J 1 base, with 6 bases left between them. This CDR3 has 12 residues. From germline, CDR1 is MNHEY and CDR2 SVGAGI.

As regards this clone: The same CDR3 arises from other DNA sequences in this sample as well. This chain links TRBV5-6 with TRBJ2-5; 8 nucleotides align to TRBD2. Germline assignment: CDR1 SGHDT and CDR2 YYEEEE. CDR3 length: 13 amino acids. J gave up 5 bases and V 6 bases, and 6 bases lay outside the gene matches. The CDR3 here is CASMPSGYETQYF. The CDR3 nucleotides read TGTGCCAGCATGCCTAGCGGGTACGAGACCCAGTACTTC.

As concerns this clone: At one boundary the junction diverges from the germline segment, which might be a read error. V usage is TRBV6-1 and J usage is TRBJ2-3; 13 nucleotides match TRBD2. The germline V gene has CDR1 MNHNS and CDR2 SASEGT. This CDR3 spans 16 amino acids. CDR3 residues: CASREGLAGGTDTQYF. The CDR3 region has the DNA TGTGCCAGCAGGGAAGGACTAGCGGGGGGCACAGATACGCAGTATTTT.

The genes are TRBV19 and TRBJ2-3, with a weak D call TRBD1 (6 bases). The length of the CDR3 is 14 residues. Germline CDR1 is LNHDA and CDR2 is SQIVND (reference sequence). V was pared by 2 bases and J by 1 base, with 7 bases between. The DNA of the CDR3 is TGTGCCAGTAGTATAAACAGGGGCACAGATACGCAGTATTTT. Translation: CASSINRGTDTQYF.

The chain employs TRBV4-2 and TRBJ2-7, with D maybe TRBD2 (6 bases). Between the trimmed V and J ends, which lost 4 bases and 5 bases, there was a span of 12 bases. Germline CDR1 and CDR2: LGHNA and YNFKEQ. This CDR3 spans 13 amino acids. The CDR3 DNA follows: TGTGCCAGCAGCCTGGAGGGGTCGGACGAGCAGTACTTC. Residues: CASSLEGSDEQYF.

J is TRBJ2-1 and V is TRBV4-1, with a weak D call TRBD2 (5 bases). The CDR3 contains 13 residues. Germline CDR1 MGHRA, CDR2 YSYEKL. The V gene lost 0 bases and the J gene lost 8 bases, with 8 bases spanning the gap. The CDR3 DNA reads as TGCGCCAGCAGCCAAGACAGCGGTGATGAGCAGTTCTTC. Its protein is CASSQDSGDEQFF.

The chain is built from TRBV6-1 and TRBJ1-1, with TRBD1 matching 12 bases. V lost 3 bases, J lost 1 base, and 6 bases stayed unmatched. The germline V gene has CDR1 MNHNS and CDR2 SASEGT. The CDR3 is 17 residues long. The DNA of the CDR3 is TGTGCCAGCAGTGAGTCCGGGACAGGGGGCACGAACACTGAAGCTTTCTTT. Translation: CASSESGTGGTNTEAFF.

The chain uses TRBV4-1 and TRBJ2-1; D perhaps matches TRBD1 (5 bases). From germline, CDR1 is MGHRA and CDR2 YSYEKL. This CDR3 contains 16 residues. V lost 0 bases and J lost 2, with 11 bases in between. CDR3 nucleotides: TGCGCCAGCAGCCAAGACAGGGCTTCACCCTACAATGAGCAGTTCTTC. Amino acids: CASSQDRASPYNEQFF.

The chain has TRBV28 and TRBJ2-5; tentatively, D is TRBD1 (6 bases). The DNA end is more similar to TRBJ2-7, so the J call may be wrong. Germline V gene sequence: CDR1 MDHEN, CDR2 SYDVKM. There are 16 residues in the CDR3. The CDR3 reads CASSAESGTRAYEQYF. The CDR3 nucleotides read TGTGCCAGCAGTGCCGAGTCCGGGACAAGGGCCTACGAGCAGTACTTC.

This chain joins TRBV4-1 and TRBJ2-7, with D tentatively TRBD2 (6 bases). V was cut by 1 base and J by 4 bases, with 11 bases left in between. From germline, CDR1 is MGHRA and CDR2 YSYEKL. The CDR3 runs to 14 residues. The CDR3 sequence is CASSQGLEAYEQYF. In DNA form, the CDR3 reads TGCGCCAGCAGCCAAGGACTAGAGGCGTACGAGCAGTACTTC.

The rearrangement joins TRBV7-6 to TRBJ2-2; the D gene is possibly TRBD1 (6 bases). Germline V CDR1 and CDR2: SGHVS, FNYEAQ. Trimming removed 5 bases from V and 8 bases from J, with 18 bases in between. This CDR3 region has 15 residues. This chain's CDR3 is CASSETVGALGELFF. For the CDR3, the DNA is TGTGCCAGCAGCGAAACGGTGGGGGCCTTAGGGGAGCTGTTTTTT.

The chain is built from TRBV9 and TRBJ2-2, with TRBD2 identical over 8 bases. The CDR3 contains 16 residues. Germline V lookup: CDR1 SGDLS, CDR2 YYNGEE. The trim removed 3 bases at V and 6 bases at J, leaving 10 bases unmatched. The CDR3 region is CASSDLLADLPGELFF. DNA of the CDR3: TGTGCCAGCAGCGACCTACTAGCGGACCTACCCGGGGAGCTGTTTTTT.

The V gene is TRBV7-2, the J gene TRBJ2-1, with 7 bases that match TRBD2. V gave up 2 bases and J gave up 0 bases; unmatched junction bases: 4. Germline-derived CDR1 and CDR2 are SGHTA and FQGNSA. The CDR3 is 16 amino acids. CDR3 region: CASSLSRGGSYNEQFF. The CDR3, as DNA: TGTGCCAGCAGCTTAAGCCGCGGGGGCTCCTACAATGAGCAGTTCTTC.

The CDR3 sequence: CASRGTAVEAFF. The CDR3 DNA follows: TGCGCCAGCAGAGGGACAGCTGTTGAAGCTTTCTTT. The rearrangement links TRBV10-2 to TRBJ1-1; 7 nucleotides line up with TRBD1. There are 12 residues in the CDR3. Germline V gene sequence: CDR1 WSHSY, CDR2 SAAADI. The junction had 5 bases not matched to a gene; V was cut back by 6 bases and J by 7 bases.

This chain links TRBV2 with TRBJ1-1, with D maybe TRBD1 (5 bases). In germline, CDR1 is SNHLY, CDR2 FYNNEI. The V gene lost 8 bases and the J gene lost 7 bases, with 17 bases spanning the gap. This CDR3 has 13 amino acids. The chain's CDR3 is CASSPRARLEAFF. The CDR3 DNA is TGTGCCAGCTCCCCCAGGGCACGGCTTGAAGCTTTCTTT.

A few counts support this clone. The rearrangement links TRBV5-1 to TRBJ2-2, with 8 positions matching TRBD2. Per the germline V gene, CDR1 is SGHRS and CDR2 is YFSETQ. The J segment lost 7 bases and the V segment lost 1 base, leaving 6 bases of the junction unmatched. CDR3 length: 15 amino acids. The CDR3 DNA follows: TGCGCCAGCAGCTTGCGCGGGGGGCGTGACGGGGAGCTGTTTTTT. Its protein is CASSLRGGRDGELFF.

V and J are TRBV11-2 and TRBJ1-2; 9 positions match TRBD1. The CDR3 has 13 amino acids. The ends lost 3 bases at V and 7 bases at J; junction bases unmatched: 3. Per the germline V gene, CDR1 is SGHAT and CDR2 is FQNNGV. CDR3 nucleotide sequence: TGTGCCAGCAGCTTCACAGGGGGCTTTGGCTACACCTTC. Amino acid sequence: CASSFTGGFGYTF.

The chain joins TRBV15 to TRBJ2-7, with 7 bases aligning to TRBD1. V lost 8 bases to trimming and J lost 2 bases; unmatched junction nucleotides: 6. The germline gives CDR1 LNHNV, CDR2 YYDKDF (reference sequence). This CDR3 region has 13 residues. The CDR3 spells CATGQGETYEQYF. CDR3 in DNA: TGTGCCACCGGGCAGGGGGAAACCTACGAGCAGTACTTC.

The table lists this clone with a count of one. This chain connects TRBV19 to TRBJ2-7, with TRBD1 matching 10 bases. Germline lookup yields CDR1 LNHDA and CDR2 SQIVND (reference sequence). Trimming removed 5 bases from V and 4 bases from J; junction bases left unmatched: 5. The CDR3 spans 14 residues. The CDR3 loop is CASSGQGGDYEQYF. The DNA for the CDR3 is TGTGCCAGTAGTGGACAGGGGGGAGATTACGAGCAGTACTTC. The complete variable domain, with remaining parts taken from reference TRBV19 and TRBJ2-7, reads DGGITQSPKYLFRKEGQNVTLSCEQNLNHDAMYWYRQDPGQGLRLIYYSQIVNDFQKGDIAEGYSVSREKKESFPLTVTSAQKNPTAFYLCASSGQGGDYEQYFGPGTRLTVT.

In its sample, this clone was seen a few times. The chain carries TRBV30 and TRBJ1-1; maybe TRBD1 (5 bases). The CDR3 consists of 13 residues. Per the germline V gene, CDR1 is GTSNPN and CDR2 is SVGIG (reference sequence). V lost 2 bases, J lost 3 bases, and 10 bases lay in between. The chain's CDR3 is CAWSLGGDTEAFF. CDR3 bases: TGTGCCTGGAGTCTGGGGGGGGACACTGAAGCTTTCTTT.

The CDR3 sequence is CASRDLQGRSVTTEAFF. CDR3 DNA: TGTGCCAGCAGGGACCTACAGGGGAGAAGCGTAACAACTGAAGCTTTCTTT. The chain links TRBV27 to TRBJ1-1; TRBD1 matches at 7 bases. Germline V lookup: CDR1 MNHEY, CDR2 SMNVEV (reference sequence). The CDR3 covers 17 residues. V lost 6 bases, J lost 5 bases, and 18 bases stayed unmatched.